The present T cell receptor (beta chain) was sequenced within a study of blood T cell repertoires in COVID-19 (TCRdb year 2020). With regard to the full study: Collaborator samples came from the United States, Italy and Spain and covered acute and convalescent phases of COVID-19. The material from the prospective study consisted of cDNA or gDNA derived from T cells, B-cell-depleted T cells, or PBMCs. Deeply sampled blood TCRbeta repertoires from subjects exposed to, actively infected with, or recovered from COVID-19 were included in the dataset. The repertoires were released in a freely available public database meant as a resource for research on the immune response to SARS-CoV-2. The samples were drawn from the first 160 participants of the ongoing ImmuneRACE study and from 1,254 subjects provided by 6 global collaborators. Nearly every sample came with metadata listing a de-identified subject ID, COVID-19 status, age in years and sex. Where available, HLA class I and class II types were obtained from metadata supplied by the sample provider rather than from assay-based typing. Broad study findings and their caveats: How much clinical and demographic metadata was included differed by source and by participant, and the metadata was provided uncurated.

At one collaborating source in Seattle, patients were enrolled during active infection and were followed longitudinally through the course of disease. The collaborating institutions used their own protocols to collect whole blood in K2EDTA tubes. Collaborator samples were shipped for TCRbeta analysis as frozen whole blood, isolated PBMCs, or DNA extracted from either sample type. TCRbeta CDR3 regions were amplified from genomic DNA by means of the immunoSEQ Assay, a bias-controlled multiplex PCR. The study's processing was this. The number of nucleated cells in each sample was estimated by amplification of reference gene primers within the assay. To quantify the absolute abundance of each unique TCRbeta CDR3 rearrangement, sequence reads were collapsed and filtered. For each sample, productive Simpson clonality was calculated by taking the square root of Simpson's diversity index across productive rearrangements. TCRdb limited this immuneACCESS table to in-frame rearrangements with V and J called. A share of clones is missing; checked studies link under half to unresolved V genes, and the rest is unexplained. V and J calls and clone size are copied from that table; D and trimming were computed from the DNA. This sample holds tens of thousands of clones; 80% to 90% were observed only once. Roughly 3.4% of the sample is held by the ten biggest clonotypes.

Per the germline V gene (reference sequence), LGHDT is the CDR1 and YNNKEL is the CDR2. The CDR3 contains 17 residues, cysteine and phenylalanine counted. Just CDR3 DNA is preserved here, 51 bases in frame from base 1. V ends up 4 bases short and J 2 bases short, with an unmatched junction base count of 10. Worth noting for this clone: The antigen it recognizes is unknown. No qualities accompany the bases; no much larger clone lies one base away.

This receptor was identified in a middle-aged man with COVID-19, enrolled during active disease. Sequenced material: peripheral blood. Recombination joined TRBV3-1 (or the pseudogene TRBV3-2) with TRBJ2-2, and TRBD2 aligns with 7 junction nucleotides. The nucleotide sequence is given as TGTGCCAGCAGCCCATACTCCGGGACTAAAAACACCGGGGAGCTGTTTTTT. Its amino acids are CASSPYSGTKNTGELFF.